This note documents a single T cell receptor (beta chain) sequence. Its antigen is currently not known. No base qualities exist here, and no much larger clone lies one base off it. The data were produced on an Illumina NovaSeq 6000. cDNA libraries for TCRalpha and TCRbeta were prepared by 5'RACE using constant-segment primers, with sample barcodes and unique molecular identifiers added. RNA was extracted from every sample with Trizol reagent. Amplification of the libraries took two PCR steps, and the second step added a second sample barcode plus Illumina TruSeq adapters. The libraries were sequenced on an Illumina NovaSeq using 2 x 150 bp paired-end reads. Turning to the authors' computational methods: Reads were demultiplexed and collapsed into UMI-guided consensus sequences with migec v1.2.7. With mixcr v2.1.11, UMI consensuses were aligned to TRA and TRB V and J templates and assembled into clonotypes. A clonotype was counted as expanded or contracted only if both edgeR and NoisET called the change significant, with noise models trained on biological replicates. For edgeR calls, a false discovery rate-adjusted p below 0.01 and a log2 fold-change threshold of 1 were applied. As an exploratory analysis of dynamics, max-normalized trajectories of the 1000 most abundant clonotypes were examined with PCA combined with hierarchical clustering. Separately sequenced CD4+ and CD8+ repertoires were used to assign a CD4 or CD8 phenotype to each responding clone. TCRdb redid the processing of the public reads, applying fastp at Q25 and MiXCR, and retained in-frame beta chains. Each entry is one CDR3 protein sequence, shown with its most common DNA and genes. Here the V and J calls rest on TCRdb's processing, not on the authors' analysis. The sample table records about 250,000 distinct CDR3 sequences; roughly 14% of these occur just once. The top ten clones comprise under 2.5% of the sample.

This entry comes from a study of T-cell memory formation after mild COVID-19 (dated by TCRdb to about 2021). About the study as a whole: Most TCR sequence clusters were specific to one of the two donors. In a couple of donors, T-cell clones that expanded and contracted after mild COVID-19 were tracked by sequencing TCRalpha and TCRbeta repertoires over time. The cohort comprised two young, previously healthy adult volunteers, one female and one male. Points the paper makes about the study in general: From day 15 to 85, contracting clones showed balanced CD4/CD8 phenotypes, whereas a second wave of clones that expanded from day 15 to 37 leaned towards CD4+. The second-wave clones that peaked on day 37 were not confirmed to be SARS-CoV-2 specific. The detection of some responding clones in pre-infection memory suggests that pre-existing cross-reactive memory T cells joined the SARS-CoV-2 response. The study included only a couple of mild cases, and larger cohorts that include severe cases with pre-infection samples were judged to be necessary. Contracting CD4+ clones were found mainly in CM and EM memory subsets, while CD8+ clones were enriched in EMRA.

Taken from cysteine to phenylalanine, the CDR3 has 17 residues. The CDR3 DNA has 51 bases and is translated from base 1. Cut back by 5 bases and 0 bases, the V and J ends lie 19 bases apart. CDR1 and CDR2 were assigned from the germline V gene (reference sequence) as LNHNV and YYDKDF. Ficoll-Paque density gradient centrifugation was used to isolate PBMCs. Source material: PBMCs or a T cell subset sorted from them (not recorded which). The receptor comes from an adult woman who had mild COVID-19 (a few samples of this study predate the infection). The sample titles of this study are shuffled in the database, so cell type and time point are left out; the donor was told from shared clones. The chain is made from TRBV15 and TRBJ1-2; tentative D gene TRBD1, with 6 bases matching. Here is the DNA: TGTGCCACCAGCTCACGCTACGGACAGACAACTAACTATGGCTACACCTTC. Its protein is CATSSRYGQTTNYGYTF. The variable domain in full, with residues beyond the CDR3 obtained from the reference TRBV15 and TRBJ1-2 genes, is DAMVIQNPRYQVTQFGKPVTLSCSQTLNHNVMYWYQQKSSQAPKLLFHYYDKDFNNEADTPDNFQSRRPNTSFCFLDIRSPGLGDTAMYLCATSSRYGQTTNYGYTFGSGTRLTVV.